This T cell receptor beta chain was identified during a study of breast tumors, draining lymph nodes, adjacent tissues. Axillary draining lymph nodes of breast cancer patients supplied the node samples. Relative to its sample, this clonotype is medium-sized. Its antigen remains unknown. The V end lost 0 bases, the J end lost 4 bases, and 5 bases lay between the germline ends. This CDR3 has 13 amino acids. Germline values: CDR1 SGHKS, CDR2 YYEKEE (reference sequence). General observations from the study: Tumors had less TCR diversity than lymph nodes, more than nontumor tissue.

In TCRdb, the multiplex PCR reads were re-called with MiXCR into one record per CDR3 protein. The repertoire holds hundreds of thousands of distinct CDR3 sequences, with 32% as singletons. This clonotype originated in a female donor with breast cancer. Some clones in this sample may be carry-over from other donors' samples. The rearrangement joins TRBV5-5 to TRBJ2-1, with D unclear. What was sequenced was axillary lymph node tissue. In DNA form, the CDR3 reads TGTGCCAGCAGCTTGGACCTGTACAATGAGCAGTTCTTC. As protein: CASSLDLYNEQFF.